This section outlines one T cell receptor (beta chain) sequence together with its context. These data come from a study of blood T cell repertoires in COVID-19. Overall study context: Material from acute and convalescent COVID-19 was sourced from the United States, Italy and Spain.

Participants were aged roughly 18 to 89 years from around 24 US areas. Assignment of participants to cohorts was predicated upon participant-reported clinical history. The repertoire was sequenced with immunoSEQ multiplex PCR; TCRdb's copy has only in-frame clones and lacks some. The profile shows 200,000 or so clones, roughly nine tenths of them singletons. V lost 5 bases, J lost 4 bases, and 8 bases stayed unmatched. This CDR3 is built from 15 residues. Germline values: CDR1 KGHSH, CDR2 LQKENI. The chain couples TRBV18 to TRBJ2-3, with 8 nucleotides matching TRBD2. What was sequenced was PBMCs or T cells enriched from blood (not recorded which). The clonotype originates from a woman aged 40-49 years with acute COVID-19. CDR3 nucleotide sequence: TGTGCCAGCTCAGTGGGGACTAGTCGTGCAGATACGCAGTATTTT. Translation: CASSVGTSRADTQYF. The full variable domain, rest sourced from reference TRBV18 and TRBJ2-3, is NAGVMQNPRHLVRRRGQEARLRCSPMKGHSHVYWYRQLPEEGLKFMVYLQKENIIDESGMPKERFSAEFPKEGPSILRIQQVVRGDSAAYFCASSVGTSRADTQYFGPGTRLTVL.